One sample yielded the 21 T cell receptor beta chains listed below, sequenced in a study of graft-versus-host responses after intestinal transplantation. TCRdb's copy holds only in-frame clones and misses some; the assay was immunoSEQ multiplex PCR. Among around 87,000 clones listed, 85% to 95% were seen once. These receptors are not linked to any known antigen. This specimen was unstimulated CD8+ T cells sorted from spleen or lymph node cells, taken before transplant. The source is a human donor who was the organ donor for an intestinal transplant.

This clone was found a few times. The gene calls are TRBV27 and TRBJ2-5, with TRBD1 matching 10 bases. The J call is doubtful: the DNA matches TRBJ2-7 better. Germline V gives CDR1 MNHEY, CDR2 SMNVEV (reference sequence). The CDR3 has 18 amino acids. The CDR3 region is CASSLSGQGSKDFREQYF. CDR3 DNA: TGTGCCAGCAGTTTATCGGGACAGGGGTCTAAGGACTTTCGCGAGCAGTACTTC.

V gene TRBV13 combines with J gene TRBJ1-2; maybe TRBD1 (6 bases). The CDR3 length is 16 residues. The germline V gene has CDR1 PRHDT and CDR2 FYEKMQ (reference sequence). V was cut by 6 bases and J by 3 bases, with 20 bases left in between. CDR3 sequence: CASRPRWGGADYGYTF. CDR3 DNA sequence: TGTGCCAGCAGGCCCCGTTGGGGGGGCGCAGACTATGGCTACACCTTC.

The CDR3 DNA follows: TGTGCCAGCAGCTCCGTGCGGGGGGGAAGGGAGACCCAGTACTTC. This translates into CASSSVRGGRETQYF. This chain joins TRBV11-2 and TRBJ2-5; 9 bases are shared with TRBD2. The germline CDR1 and CDR2 sequences are SGHAT and FQNNGV. This CDR3 region has 15 residues. V gave up 4 bases and J gave up 5 bases; unmatched junction bases: 8.

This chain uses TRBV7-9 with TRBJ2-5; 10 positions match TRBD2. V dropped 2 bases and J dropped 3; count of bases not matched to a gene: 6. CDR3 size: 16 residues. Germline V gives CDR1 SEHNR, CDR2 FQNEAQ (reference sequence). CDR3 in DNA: TGTGCCAGCAGCTTAAGGACTAGCGGAGTAAAAGAGACCCAGTACTTC. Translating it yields CASSLRTSGVKETQYF. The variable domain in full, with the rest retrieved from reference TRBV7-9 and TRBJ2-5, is DTGVSQNPRHKITKRGQNVTFRCDPISEHNRLYWYRQTLGQGPEFLTYFQNEAQLEKSRLLSDRFSAERPKGSFSTLEIQRTEQGDSAMYLCASSLRTSGVKETQYFGPGTRLLVL.

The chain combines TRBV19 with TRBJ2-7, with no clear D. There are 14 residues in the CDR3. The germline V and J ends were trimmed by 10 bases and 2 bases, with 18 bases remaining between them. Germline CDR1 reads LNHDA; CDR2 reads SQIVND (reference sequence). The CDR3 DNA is TGTGCCACCTCCCCTTCGACATTAGCCTACGAGCAGTACTTC. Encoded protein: CATSPSTLAYEQYF.

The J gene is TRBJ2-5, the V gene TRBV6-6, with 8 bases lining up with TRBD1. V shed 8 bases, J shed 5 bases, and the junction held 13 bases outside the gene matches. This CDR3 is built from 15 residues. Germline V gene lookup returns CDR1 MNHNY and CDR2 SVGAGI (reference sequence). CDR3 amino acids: CASSRTGTGRETQYF. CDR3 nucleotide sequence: TGTGCCAGCTCGCGTACCGGGACAGGTCGGGAGACCCAGTACTTC.

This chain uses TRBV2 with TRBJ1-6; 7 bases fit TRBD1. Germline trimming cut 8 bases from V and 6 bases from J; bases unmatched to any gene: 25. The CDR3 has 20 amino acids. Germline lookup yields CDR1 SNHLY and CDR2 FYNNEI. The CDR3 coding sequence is TGTGCCAGCTCACCCCCCAAGCGAAATCTACCGGGACAGACTAATTCACCCCTCCACTTT. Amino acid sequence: CASSPPKRNLPGQTNSPLHF.

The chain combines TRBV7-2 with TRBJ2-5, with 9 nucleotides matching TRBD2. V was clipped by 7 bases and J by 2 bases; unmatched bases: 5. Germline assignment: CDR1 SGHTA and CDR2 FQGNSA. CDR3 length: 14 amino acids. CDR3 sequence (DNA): TGTGCCAGCAATCCCACTAGCGGGCAAGAGACCCAGTACTTC. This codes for CASNPTSGQETQYF. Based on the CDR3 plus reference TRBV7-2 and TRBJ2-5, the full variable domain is GAGVSQSPSNKVTEKGKDVELRCDPISGHTALYWYRQSLGQGLEFLIYFQGNSAPDKSGLPSDRFSAERTGGSVSTLTIQRTQQEDSAVYLCASNPTSGQETQYFGPGTRLLVL.

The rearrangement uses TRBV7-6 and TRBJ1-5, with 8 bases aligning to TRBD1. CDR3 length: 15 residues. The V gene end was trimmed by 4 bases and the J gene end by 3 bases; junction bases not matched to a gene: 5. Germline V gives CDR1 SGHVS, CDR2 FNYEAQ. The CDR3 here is CASSSGQGFNQPQHF. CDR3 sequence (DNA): TGTGCCAGCAGCTCAGGACAGGGTTTCAATCAGCCCCAGCATTTT.

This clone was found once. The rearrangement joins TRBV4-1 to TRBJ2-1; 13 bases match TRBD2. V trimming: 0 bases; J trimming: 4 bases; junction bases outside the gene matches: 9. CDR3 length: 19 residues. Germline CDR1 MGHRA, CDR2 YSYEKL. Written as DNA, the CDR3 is TGCGCCAGCAGCCAAGATATAGTGGGGGGACTAGCGGGATACAATGAGCAGTTCTTC. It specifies CASSQDIVGGLAGYNEQFF.

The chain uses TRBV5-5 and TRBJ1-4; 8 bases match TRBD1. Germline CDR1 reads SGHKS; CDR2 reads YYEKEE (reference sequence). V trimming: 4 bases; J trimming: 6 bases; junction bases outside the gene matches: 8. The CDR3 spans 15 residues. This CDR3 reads CASSGEQGGHEKLFF. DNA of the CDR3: TGTGCCAGCAGCGGAGAACAGGGGGGACATGAAAAACTGTTTTTT.

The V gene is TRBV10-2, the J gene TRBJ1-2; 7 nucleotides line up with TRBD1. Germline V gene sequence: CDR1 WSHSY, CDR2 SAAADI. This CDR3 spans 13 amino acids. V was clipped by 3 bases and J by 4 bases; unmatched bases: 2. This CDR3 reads CASSETGAYGYTF. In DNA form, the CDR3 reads TGCGCCAGCAGTGAAACAGGGGCCTATGGCTACACCTTC.

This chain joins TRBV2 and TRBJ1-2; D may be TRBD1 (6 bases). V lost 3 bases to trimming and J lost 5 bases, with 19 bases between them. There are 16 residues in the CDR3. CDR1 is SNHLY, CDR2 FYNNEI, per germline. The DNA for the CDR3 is TGTGCCAGCAGTGAGTGGGGGGGCACGAGATTTTATGGCTACACCTTC. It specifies CASSEWGGTRFYGYTF.

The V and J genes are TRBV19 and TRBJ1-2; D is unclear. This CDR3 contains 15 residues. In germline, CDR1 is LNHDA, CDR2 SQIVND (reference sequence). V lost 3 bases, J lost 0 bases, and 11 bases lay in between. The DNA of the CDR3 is TGTGCCAGTAGTATTGATGTGGGAGCTAACTATGGCTACACCTTC. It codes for CASSIDVGANYGYTF.

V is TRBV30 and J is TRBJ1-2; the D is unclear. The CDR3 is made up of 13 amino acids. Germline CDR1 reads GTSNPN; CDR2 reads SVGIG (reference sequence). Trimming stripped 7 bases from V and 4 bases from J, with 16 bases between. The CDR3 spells CASLLGSSYGYTF. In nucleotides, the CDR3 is TGTGCCTCCCTCCTTGGGTCTAGCTATGGCTACACCTTC.

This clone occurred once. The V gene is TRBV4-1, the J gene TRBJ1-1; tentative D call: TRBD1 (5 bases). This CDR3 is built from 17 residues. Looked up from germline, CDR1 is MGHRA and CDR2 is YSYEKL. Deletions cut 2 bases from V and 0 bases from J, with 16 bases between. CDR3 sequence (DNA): TGCGCCAGCAGCCAATGGATTCAGGGCACTATGAACACTGAAGCTTTCTTT. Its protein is CASSQWIQGTMNTEAFF.

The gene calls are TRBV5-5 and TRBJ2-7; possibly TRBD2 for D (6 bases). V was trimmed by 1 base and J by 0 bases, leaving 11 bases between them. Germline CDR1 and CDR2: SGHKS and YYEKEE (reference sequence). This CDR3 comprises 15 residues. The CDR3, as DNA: TGTGCCAGCAGCTTGACGGGGGTCAGCTCCTACGAGCAGTACTTC. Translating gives CASSLTGVSSYEQYF. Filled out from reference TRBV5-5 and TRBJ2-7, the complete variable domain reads DAGVTQSPTHLIKTRGQQVTLRCSPISGHKSVSWYQQVLGQGPQFIFQYYEKEERGRGNFPDRFSARQFPNYSSELNVNALLLGDSALYLCASSLTGVSSYEQYFGPGTRLTVT.

The CDR3 reads CASSPGQVTPYEQYF. The CDR3 region has the DNA TGTGCCAGCAGCCCAGGACAGGTTACCCCCTACGAGCAGTACTTC. V gene TRBV16 combines with J gene TRBJ2-7; 7 nucleotides align to TRBD1. CDR1 and CDR2 from the germline V gene are KGHSY and FQNENV. The CDR3 consists of 15 residues. J was trimmed by 2 bases and V by 4 bases; bases with no gene match: 8. Full variable domain (remainder filled in from reference TRBV16 and TRBJ2-7): GEEVAQTPKHLVRGEGQKAKLYCAPIKGHSYVFWYQQVLKNEFKFLISFQNENVFDETGMPKERFSAKCLPNSPCSLEIQATKLEDSAVYFCASSPGQVTPYEQYFGPGTRLTVT.

CDR3 nucleotides: TGTGCCAGCCGCCCTGGAGGCTCCTACGAGCAGTACTTC. Protein: CASRPGGSYEQYF. The chain recombines TRBV5-4 with TRBJ2-5, with D possibly matching TRBD2 (5 bases). The DNA end favors TRBJ2-7, so the J call may be wrong. This CDR3 comprises 13 residues. Germline lookup yields CDR1 SGHNT and CDR2 YYREEE (reference sequence).

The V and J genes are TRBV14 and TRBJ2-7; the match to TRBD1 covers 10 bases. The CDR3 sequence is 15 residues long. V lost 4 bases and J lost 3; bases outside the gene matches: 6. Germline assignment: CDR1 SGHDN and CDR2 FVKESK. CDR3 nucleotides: TGTGCCAGCAGCCTTGGGACAGGGGCGGGCTACGAGCAGTACTTC. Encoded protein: CASSLGTGAGYEQYF.

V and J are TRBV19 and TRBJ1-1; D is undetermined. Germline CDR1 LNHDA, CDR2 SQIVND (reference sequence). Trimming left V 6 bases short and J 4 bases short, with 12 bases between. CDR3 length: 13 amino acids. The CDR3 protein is CASSPGGLTEAFF. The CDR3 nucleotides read TGTGCCAGTAGCCCCGGAGGACTCACTGAAGCTTTCTTT. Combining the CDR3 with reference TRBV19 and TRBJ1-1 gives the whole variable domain DGGITQSPKYLFRKEGQNVTLSCEQNLNHDAMYWYRQDPGQGLRLIYYSQIVNDFQKGDIAEGYSVSREKKESFPLTVTSAQKNPTAFYLCASSPGGLTEAFFGQGTRLTVV.